This T cell receptor beta chain is from a study of shared T cell receptors in the human thymus (dated by TCRdb to the early 2020s). Regarding the study in general: The study examined how self-reactive, shared T-cell receptor alpha chains are generated in the human thymus.

Receptors were amplified or captured by the immunoSEQ multiplex PCR assay. TCRdb holds this immuneACCESS table with in-frame rearrangements only. Some clones are missing; in checked studies, unresolved V genes explain under half, and the rest has no known cause. The sample table holds hundreds of thousands of clones, of which about 89% were seen once. The leading ten clones occupy roughly 0.0087% of the sample. Per the germline V gene, MNHNS is the CDR1 and SASEGT is the CDR2. Including cysteine and phenylalanine, the CDR3 has 15 amino acids. Of the read, only the CDR3 DNA is kept; its 45 bases are in frame from base 1. Trimming leaves V shorter by 6 bases and J shorter by 4 bases, with the junction holding 11 bases beyond the gene matches. In regard to this clone: Its antigen specificity is not known. No base quality information exists; no much larger clone differs at one position.

The same specimen was also included in a second study, on human thymus T cells. From the second report: Donors were immunologically healthy infants undergoing open corrective cardiac surgery for congenital heart defects in Finland. The thymus tissue came from surgical resects taken out during corrective cardiac surgery. Biased V and J gene segment usage appeared to be present in both thymic and peripheral blood repertoires. The related research reported highly overlapping thymic TCR repertoires among unrelated individuals. The study described the TCR alpha and beta repertoires in fewer than 10 infant thymus samples and a few matching peripheral blood samples. The cohort included 5 or 6 male and a couple of female infants, with donor ages spanning 7 to 244 days. Thymocytes were released mechanically from tissue and stored at -70 °C as pellets of 10-30 million cells. A QIAsymphony instrument was used to extract genomic DNA from the frozen cell pellets. The immunoSEQ multiplex PCR assay was used to amplify the TCRB and TCRAD loci from a standardized amount of quality-controlled genomic DNA. The V(D)J region was spanned by amplicons of a length sufficient to cover the CDR3 and to identify V and J genes. The amplicons were sequenced on an Illumina platform via the commercial immunoSEQ service. Primer bias and sequencing errors were corrected using previously described methods, and TCRAD and TCRB definitions followed the IMGT database. The repertoires were analysed using immunoSEQ Analyzer 3.0 and VDJTools for basic statistics, V/J segment usage, diversity estimates, rarefaction and pairwise overlap. Diversity was estimated using the Chao1, ChaoE, Efron-Thisted, Shannon and inverse Simpson indices, and was also estimated on datasets down-sampled to the size of the smallest sample. Repertoire overlap used strict matching of CDR3 nucleotide sequence, V gene and J gene, with Jaccard-based multidimensional scaling clustering. Thymus samples yielded on average around 800,000 unique TCRB clonotypes, compared with 70,000 to 85,000 from blood samples.

The chain was built from TRBV6-1 and TRBJ2-5; 7 of the junction bases match TRBD2. Sequenced: thymocytes. This TCR was recovered from a boy under three years old with a congenital heart defect. Donor details come from another sample of the same person, matched by shared clones. Read as DNA, the sequence is TGTGCCAGCAGCCAAGGTTCGGGGGGTGGAGAGACCCAGTACTTC. Translated, it gives CASSQGSGGGETQYF.